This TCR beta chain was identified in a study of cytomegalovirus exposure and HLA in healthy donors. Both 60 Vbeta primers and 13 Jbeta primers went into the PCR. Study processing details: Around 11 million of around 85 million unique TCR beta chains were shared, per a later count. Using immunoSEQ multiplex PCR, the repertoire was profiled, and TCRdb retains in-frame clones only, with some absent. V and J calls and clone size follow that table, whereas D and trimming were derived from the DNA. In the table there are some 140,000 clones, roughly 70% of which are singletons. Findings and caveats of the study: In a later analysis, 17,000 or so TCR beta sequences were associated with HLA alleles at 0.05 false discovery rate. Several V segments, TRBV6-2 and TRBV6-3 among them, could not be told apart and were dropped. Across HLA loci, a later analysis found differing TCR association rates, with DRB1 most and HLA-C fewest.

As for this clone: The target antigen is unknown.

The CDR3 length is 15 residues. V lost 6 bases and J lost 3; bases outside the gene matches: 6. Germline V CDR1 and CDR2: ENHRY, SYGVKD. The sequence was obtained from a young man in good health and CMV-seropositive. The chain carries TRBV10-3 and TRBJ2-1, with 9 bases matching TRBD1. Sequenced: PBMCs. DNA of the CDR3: TGTGCCATCAGCGAACAGGGGGCCCTCTACAATGAGCAGTTCTTC. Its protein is CAISEQGALYNEQFF.